Below, one TCR beta chain is given with its context. Its antigen target is currently unknown. Base qualities are not recorded, but no much larger clone differs from it by a single base. Trimming costs V 1 base and J 0 bases, and their ends lie 7 bases apart. As encoded in the germline V gene, CDR1 is ENHRY while CDR2 is SYGVKD. Reading from cysteine to phenylalanine, the CDR3 counts 15 amino acids. Only the CDR3 part of the read is kept: 45 bases, read in frame from the first base. The data are from a study of blood T cell repertoires in COVID-19 (dated by TCRdb to 2020 to 2021). The study in broad terms: The collaborator samples originated in the United States, Italy and Spain and spanned the acute and convalescent phases of COVID-19. Where HLA class I and class II types were available, the types were taken from metadata supplied by the sample provider, not from assay-based typing. A de-identified subject ID, COVID-19 status, age in years and sex were almost always included in the sample metadata. The samples were drawn from two sources: the first 160 participants of the ongoing ImmuneRACE study, and fewer than 1,500 subjects contributed by 6 global collaborators. The prospective study material was composed of cDNA or gDNA derived from T cells, B-cell-depleted T cells, or PBMCs. Subjects who had been exposed to COVID-19, were actively infected with it, or had recovered from it provided the deeply sampled blood TCRbeta repertoires that made up the dataset. The repertoires were made available in a free public database intended to serve as a resource for research on the immune response to SARS-CoV-2. Study-wide conclusions, independent of this receptor: The amount of clinical and demographic metadata varied by source and participant and was provided uncurated.

The collaborating institutions used their own protocols to collect whole blood in K2EDTA tubes. For TCRbeta analysis, collaborators shipped samples as frozen whole blood, isolated PBMCs, or DNA extracted from either of those sample types. The immunoSEQ Assay, a bias-controlled multiplex PCR, was used to amplify TCRbeta CDR3 regions from genomic DNA. The published analysis was carried out like this. The number of nucleated cells in each sample was estimated from the amplification of reference gene primers within the assay. To quantify the absolute abundance of each unique TCRbeta CDR3 rearrangement, sequence reads were collapsed and filtered. For each sample, productive Simpson clonality was calculated as the square root of Simpson's diversity index across productive rearrangements. TCRdb stores this immuneACCESS table with in-frame sequences only. Part of the clones is absent; in the studies checked, under half of the shortfall reflects unresolved V genes, and no reason is known for the rest. V and J calls and clone size are as listed in that table; D and trimming were resolved from the DNA. For this sample there are around 100,000 clones; under 90% appear just once. 10% to 15% of the sample comes from the top ten.

This sequence originates from a human donor in a cohort sampled during active or convalescent COVID-19. The chain employs TRBV10-3 and TRBJ1-5; confidence is insufficient to name the D gene. The sample comprised peripheral blood. The DNA is as follows: TGTGCCATCAGTGAGTTGGCAGGTAGCAATCAGCCCCAGCATTTT. Its protein reads: CAISELAGSNQPQHF.